The text below deals with one T cell receptor beta chain. Antigen specificity is unknown. Between the trimmed V and J ends, which lost 4 bases and 0 bases, there was a span of 14 bases. The CDR3 extends over 17 amino acids. The germline V gene has CDR1 SGHRS and CDR2 YFSETQ. These data come from a study of early stage breast cancer tumors. Across the whole study: Of around 15 invasive breast tumors, about a dozen were hormone receptor-positive, HER2-negative.

Study-wide results and limits: Chain pairing and CD4, CD8 or FOXP3 expression were not captured.

Produced via immunoSEQ multiplex PCR; TCRdb's table is partial and in-frame only. The sample contains about 72,000 clones, around 85% of which appear only once. The sequence was collected from a person aged 60 to 70 with breast cancer. Sequenced material: blood. The genes are TRBV5-1 and TRBJ1-6; no clear D. The CDR3 is CASSERPKSSYNSPLHF. The CDR3 region has the DNA TGCGCCAGCAGCGAGAGACCGAAAAGCTCCTATAATTCACCCCTCCACTTT.